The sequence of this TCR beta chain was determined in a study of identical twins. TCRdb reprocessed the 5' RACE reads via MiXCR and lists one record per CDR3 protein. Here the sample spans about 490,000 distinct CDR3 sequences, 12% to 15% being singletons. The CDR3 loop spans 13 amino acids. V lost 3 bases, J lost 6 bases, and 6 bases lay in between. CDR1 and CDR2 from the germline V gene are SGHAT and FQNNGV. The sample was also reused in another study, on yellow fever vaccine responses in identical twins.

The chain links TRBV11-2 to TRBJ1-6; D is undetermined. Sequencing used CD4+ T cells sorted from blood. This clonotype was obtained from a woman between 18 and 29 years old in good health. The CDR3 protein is CASSLQPNSPLHF. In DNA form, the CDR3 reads TGTGCCAGCAGCTTGCAGCCTAATTCACCCCTCCACTTT.